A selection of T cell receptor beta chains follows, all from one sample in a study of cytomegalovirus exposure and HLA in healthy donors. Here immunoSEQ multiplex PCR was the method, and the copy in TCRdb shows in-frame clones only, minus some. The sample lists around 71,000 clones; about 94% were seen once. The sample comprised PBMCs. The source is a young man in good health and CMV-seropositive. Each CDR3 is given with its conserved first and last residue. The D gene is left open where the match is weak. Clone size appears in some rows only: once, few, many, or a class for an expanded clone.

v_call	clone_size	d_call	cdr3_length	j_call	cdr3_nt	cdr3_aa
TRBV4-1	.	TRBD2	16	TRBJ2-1	TGCGCCAGCAGCCACACCCCGGGACTAGCGAACTATGAGCAGTTCTTC	CASSHTPGLANYEQFF
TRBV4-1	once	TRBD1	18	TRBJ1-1	TGCGCCAGCAGCCCCCTTACCCTAAGGACAGGGCCGGACACTGAAGCTTTCTTT	CASSPLTLRTGPDTEAFF
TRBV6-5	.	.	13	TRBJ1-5	TGTGCCAGCAGTAAACAGGAAAATCAGCCCCAGCATTTT	CASSKQENQPQHF
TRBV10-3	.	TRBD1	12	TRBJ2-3	TGTGCCACCGCTCAGGGGGCAGATACGCAGTATTTT	CATAQGADTQYF
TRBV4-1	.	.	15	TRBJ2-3	TGCGCCAGCAGCCAAGCGGGGTATAGAGTAGATACGCAGTATTTT	CASSQAGYRVDTQYF
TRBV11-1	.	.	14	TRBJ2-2	TGTGCCAGCACCAATCTTGAGTTGGCCGGGGAGCTGTTTTTT	CASTNLELAGELFF
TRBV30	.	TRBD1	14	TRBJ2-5	TGTGCCTGGAGTCCAACAGGGGGCAGCCAGACCCAGTACTTC	CAWSPTGGSQTQYF
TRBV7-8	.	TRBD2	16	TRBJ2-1	TGTGCCAGCAGCTTAGGGGCCCTAGCGGGAGTGGATGAGCAGTTCTTC	CASSLGALAGVDEQFF
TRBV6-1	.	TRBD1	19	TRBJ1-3	TGTGCCAGCAGTGGCGCCGGCTTTTTACGGACAGGGCCTGGAAACACCATATATTTT	CASSGAGFLRTGPGNTIYF
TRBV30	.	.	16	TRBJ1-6	TGTGCCTGGAGTCGCGGGGTTACCCAATATAATTCACCCCTCCACTTT	CAWSRGVTQYNSPLHF
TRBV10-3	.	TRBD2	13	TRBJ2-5	TGTGCCACCAGAATAGCGGGGGAAGAGACCCAGTACTTC	CATRIAGEETQYF
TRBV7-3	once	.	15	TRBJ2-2	TGTGCCAGCAGCACCGAAGGGAGTTACACCGGGGAGCTGTTTTTT	CASSTEGSYTGELFF
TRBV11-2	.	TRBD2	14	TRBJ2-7	TGTGCCAGCAGACCGGGACTAGGCCTCTACGAGCAGTACTTC	CASRPGLGLYEQYF
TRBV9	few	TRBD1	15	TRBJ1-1	TGTGCCAGCAGCGTAGGTGACAGGGGTAGCACTGAAGCTTTCTTT	CASSVGDRGSTEAFF
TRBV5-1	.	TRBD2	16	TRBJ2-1	TGCGCCAGCCAAAAAACAAGCGGGGGGGCGTTGAATGAGCAGTTCTTC	CASQKTSGGALNEQFF
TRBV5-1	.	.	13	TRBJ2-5	TGCGCCAGCAGCTTGACAGCCCAAGAGACCCAGTACTTC	CASSLTAQETQYF
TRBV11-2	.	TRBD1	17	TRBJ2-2	TGTGCCAGCAGCTTAGTCGTCGGGACAGATAACACCGGGGAGCTGTTTTTT	CASSLVVGTDNTGELFF
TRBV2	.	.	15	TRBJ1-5	TGTGCCAGCAGGGGAGAAGCCCTTAGCAATCAGCCCCAGCATTTT	CASRGEALSNQPQHF
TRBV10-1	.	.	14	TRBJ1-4	TGCGCCAGCACTATTAGGAGGACTAATGAAAAACTGTTTTTT	CASTIRRTNEKLFF
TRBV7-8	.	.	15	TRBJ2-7	TGTGCCAGCAGCCCCAGGATACTCTCTGCCTACGAGCAGTACTTC	CASSPRILSAYEQYF